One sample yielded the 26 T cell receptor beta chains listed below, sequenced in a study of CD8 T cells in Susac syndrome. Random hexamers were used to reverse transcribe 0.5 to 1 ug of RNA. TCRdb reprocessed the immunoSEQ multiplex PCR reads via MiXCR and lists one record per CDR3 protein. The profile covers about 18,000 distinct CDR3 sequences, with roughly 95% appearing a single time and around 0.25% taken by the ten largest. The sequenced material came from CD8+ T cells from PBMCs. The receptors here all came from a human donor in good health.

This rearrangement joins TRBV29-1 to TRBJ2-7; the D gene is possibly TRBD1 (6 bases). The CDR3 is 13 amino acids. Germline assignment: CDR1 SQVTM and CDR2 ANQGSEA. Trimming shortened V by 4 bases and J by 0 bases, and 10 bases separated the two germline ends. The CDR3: CSVATGISYEQYF. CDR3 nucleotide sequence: TGCAGCGTTGCAACAGGGATCTCCTACGAGCAGTACTTC.

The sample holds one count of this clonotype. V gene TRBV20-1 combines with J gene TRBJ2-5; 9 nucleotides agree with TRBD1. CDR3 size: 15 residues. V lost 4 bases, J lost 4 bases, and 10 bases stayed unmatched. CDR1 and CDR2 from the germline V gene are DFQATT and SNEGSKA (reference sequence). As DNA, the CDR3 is TGCAGTGCTATCCGGACAGGGGCATTTGGAGAGACCCAGTACTTC. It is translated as CSAIRTGAFGETQYF.

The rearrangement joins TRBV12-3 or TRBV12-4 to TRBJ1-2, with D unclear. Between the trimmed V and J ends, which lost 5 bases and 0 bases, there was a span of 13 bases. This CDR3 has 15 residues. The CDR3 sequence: CASSRNNRANYGYTF. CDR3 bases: TGTGCCAGCAGTCGGAACAACCGGGCTAACTATGGCTACACCTTC.

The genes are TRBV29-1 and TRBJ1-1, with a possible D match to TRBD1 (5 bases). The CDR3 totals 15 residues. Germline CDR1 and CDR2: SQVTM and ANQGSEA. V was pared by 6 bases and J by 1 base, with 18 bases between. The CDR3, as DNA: TGCAGCGTGAATAATCGGGGGGAATGGAACACTGAAGCTTTCTTT. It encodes CSVNNRGEWNTEAFF.

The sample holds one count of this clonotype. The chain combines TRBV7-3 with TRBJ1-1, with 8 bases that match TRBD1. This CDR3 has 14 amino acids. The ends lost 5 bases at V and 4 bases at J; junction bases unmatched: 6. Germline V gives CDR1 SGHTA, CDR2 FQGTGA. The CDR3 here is CASSATGGITEAFF. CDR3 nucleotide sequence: TGTGCCAGCAGCGCCACAGGGGGGATCACTGAAGCTTTCTTT.

Written as DNA, the CDR3 is TGTGCCAGCAGTCCCAAATGGACTAGCGGGGTACTCGAGCAGTACTTC. Translating gives CASSPKWTSGVLEQYF. V and J are TRBV27 and TRBJ2-7; 12 nucleotides agree with TRBD2. V lost 5 bases and J lost 6; bases outside the gene matches: 11. Germline CDR1 reads MNHEY; CDR2 reads SMNVEV (reference sequence). The CDR3 length is 16 residues.

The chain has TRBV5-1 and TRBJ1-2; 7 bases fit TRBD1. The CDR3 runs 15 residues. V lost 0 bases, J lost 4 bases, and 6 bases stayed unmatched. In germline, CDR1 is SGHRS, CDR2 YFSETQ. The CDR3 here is CASSLATGKSYGYTF. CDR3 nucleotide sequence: TGCGCCAGCAGCTTGGCGACAGGGAAGAGCTATGGCTACACCTTC.

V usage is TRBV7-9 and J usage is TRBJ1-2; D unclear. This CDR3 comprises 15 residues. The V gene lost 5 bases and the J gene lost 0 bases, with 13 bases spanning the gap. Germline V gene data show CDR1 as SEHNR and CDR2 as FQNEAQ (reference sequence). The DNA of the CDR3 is TGTGCCAGCAGCCCCGGACGGAAACCTAACTATGGCTACACCTTC. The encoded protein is CASSPGRKPNYGYTF.

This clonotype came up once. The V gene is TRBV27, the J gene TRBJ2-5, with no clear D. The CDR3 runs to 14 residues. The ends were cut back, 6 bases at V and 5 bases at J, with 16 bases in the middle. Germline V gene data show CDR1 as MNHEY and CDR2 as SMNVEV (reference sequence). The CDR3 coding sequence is TGTGCCAGCAGCCCGATCCGGGCCTTGGAGACCCAGTACTTC. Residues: CASSPIRALETQYF.

The DNA for the CDR3 is TGTGCCAGCAGCTTGAGTGCGGGAGGTATCCATGAGCAGTTCTTC. Its protein is CASSLSAGGIHEQFF. The chain uses TRBV5-5 and TRBJ2-1, with 8 bases lining up with TRBD2. Trimming took 1 base from V and 8 from J; bases not matched to a gene: 8. CDR1 is SGHKS and CDR2 is YYEKEE in the germline V gene (reference sequence). CDR3 length equals 15 residues.

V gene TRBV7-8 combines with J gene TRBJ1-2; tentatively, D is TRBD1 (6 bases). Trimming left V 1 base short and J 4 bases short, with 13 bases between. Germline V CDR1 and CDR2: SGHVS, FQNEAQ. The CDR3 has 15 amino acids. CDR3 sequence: CASSLGQGLFYGYTF. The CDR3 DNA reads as TGTGCCAGCAGCTTAGGGCAGGGGCTCTTCTATGGCTACACCTTC.

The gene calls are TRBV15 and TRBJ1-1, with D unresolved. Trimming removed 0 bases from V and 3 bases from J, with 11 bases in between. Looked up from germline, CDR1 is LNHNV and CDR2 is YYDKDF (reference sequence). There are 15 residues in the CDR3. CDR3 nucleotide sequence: TGTGCCACCAGCAGAGATCGGCGTACTTACACTGAAGCTTTCTTT. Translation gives CATSRDRRTYTEAFF.

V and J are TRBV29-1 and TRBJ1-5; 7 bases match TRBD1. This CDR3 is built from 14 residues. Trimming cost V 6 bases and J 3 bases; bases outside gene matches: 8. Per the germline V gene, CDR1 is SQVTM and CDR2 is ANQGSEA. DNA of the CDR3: TGCAGCGTCCGTTCAGGGGGAAACAATCAGCCCCAGCATTTT. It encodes CSVRSGGNNQPQHF. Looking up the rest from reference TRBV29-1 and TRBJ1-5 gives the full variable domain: SAVISQKPSRDICQRGTSLTIQCQVDSQVTMMFWYRQQPGQSLTLIATANQGSEATYESGFVIDKFPISRPNLTFSTLTVSNMSPEDSSIYLCSVRSGGNNQPQHFGDGTRLSIL.

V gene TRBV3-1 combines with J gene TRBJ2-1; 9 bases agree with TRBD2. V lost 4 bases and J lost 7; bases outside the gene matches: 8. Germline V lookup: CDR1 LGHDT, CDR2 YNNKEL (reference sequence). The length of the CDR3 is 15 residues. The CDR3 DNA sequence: TGTGCCAGCAGCCCCATAGCGGGAGAGACGAATGAGCAGTTCTTC. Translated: CASSPIAGETNEQFF.

DNA of the CDR3: TGTGCCAGCAGCCCACACAGTGACCCGGGAACCCATGAGCAGTTCTTC. Translating it yields CASSPHSDPGTHEQFF. The chain is built from TRBV9 and TRBJ2-1; D may be TRBD2 (5 bases). V was trimmed by 4 bases and J by 8 bases, leaving 22 bases between them. Per germline, CDR1 SGDLS and CDR2 YYNGEE. This CDR3 region has 16 residues.

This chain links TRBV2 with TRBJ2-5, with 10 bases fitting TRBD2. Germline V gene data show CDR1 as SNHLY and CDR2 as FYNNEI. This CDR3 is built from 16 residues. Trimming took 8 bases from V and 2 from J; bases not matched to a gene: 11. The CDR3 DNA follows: TGTGCCAGCGAGGCCGGGACTAGCGCCCCTCAAGAGACCCAGTACTTC. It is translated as CASEAGTSAPQETQYF.

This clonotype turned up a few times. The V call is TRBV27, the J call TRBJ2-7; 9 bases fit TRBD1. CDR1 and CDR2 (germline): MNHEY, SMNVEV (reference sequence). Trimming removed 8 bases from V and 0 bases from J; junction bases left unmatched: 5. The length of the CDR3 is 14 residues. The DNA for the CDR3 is TGTGCCAGCCAGGGGACAGGGAGCTCCTACGAGCAGTACTTC. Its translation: CASQGTGSSYEQYF.

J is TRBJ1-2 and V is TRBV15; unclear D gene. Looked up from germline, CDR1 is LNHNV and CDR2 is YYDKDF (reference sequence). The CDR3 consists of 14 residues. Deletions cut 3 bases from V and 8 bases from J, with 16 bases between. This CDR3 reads CATSSYKEGAGYTF. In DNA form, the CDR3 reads TGTGCCACCAGCAGTTACAAGGAGGGTGCCGGCTACACCTTC.

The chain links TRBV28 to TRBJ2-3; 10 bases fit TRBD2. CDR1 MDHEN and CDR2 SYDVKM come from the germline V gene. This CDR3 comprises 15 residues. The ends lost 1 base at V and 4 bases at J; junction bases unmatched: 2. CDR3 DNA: TGTGCCAGCAGTTTATCCCTAGCGGGAGCAGATACGCAGTATTTT. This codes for CASSLSLAGADTQYF.

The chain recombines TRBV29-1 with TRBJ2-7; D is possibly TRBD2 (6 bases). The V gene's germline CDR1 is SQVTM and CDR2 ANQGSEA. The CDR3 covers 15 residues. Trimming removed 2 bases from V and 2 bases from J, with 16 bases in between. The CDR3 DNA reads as TGCAGCGTTGAAAGTGTAGCGGAAGAAACCTACGAGCAGTACGTC. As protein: CSVESVAEETYEQYV.

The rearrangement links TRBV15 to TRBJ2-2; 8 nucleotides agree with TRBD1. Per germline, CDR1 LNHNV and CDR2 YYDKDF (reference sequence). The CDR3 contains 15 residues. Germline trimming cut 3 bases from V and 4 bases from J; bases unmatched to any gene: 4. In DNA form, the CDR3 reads TGTGCCACCAGCAGCATAGGACAGGGCACCGGGGAGCTGTTTTTT. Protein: CATSSIGQGTGELFF.

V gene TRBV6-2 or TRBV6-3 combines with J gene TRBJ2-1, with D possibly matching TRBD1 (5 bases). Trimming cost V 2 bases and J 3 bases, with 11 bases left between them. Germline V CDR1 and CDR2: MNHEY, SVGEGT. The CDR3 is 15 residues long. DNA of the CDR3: TGTGCCAGCAGTTACCCAGGGATCTTCTACAATGAGCAGTTCTTC. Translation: CASSYPGIFYNEQFF.

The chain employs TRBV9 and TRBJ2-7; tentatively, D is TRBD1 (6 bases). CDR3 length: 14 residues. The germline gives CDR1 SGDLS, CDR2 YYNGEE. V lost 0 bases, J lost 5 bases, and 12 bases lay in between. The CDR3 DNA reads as TGTGCCAGCAGCGTAGACCCAGGGGTCCACGAGCAGTACTTC. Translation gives CASSVDPGVHEQYF.

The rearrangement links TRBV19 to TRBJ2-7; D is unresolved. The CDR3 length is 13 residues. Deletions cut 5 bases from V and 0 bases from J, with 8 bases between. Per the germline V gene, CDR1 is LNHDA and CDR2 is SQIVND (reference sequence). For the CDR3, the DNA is TGTGCCAGTAGTCCCGGGTCCTCCTACGAGCAGTACTTC. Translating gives CASSPGSSYEQYF. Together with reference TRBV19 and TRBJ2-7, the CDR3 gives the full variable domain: DGGITQSPKYLFRKEGQNVTLSCEQNLNHDAMYWYRQDPGQGLRLIYYSQIVNDFQKGDIAEGYSVSREKKESFPLTVTSAQKNPTAFYLCASSPGSSYEQYFGPGTRLTVT.

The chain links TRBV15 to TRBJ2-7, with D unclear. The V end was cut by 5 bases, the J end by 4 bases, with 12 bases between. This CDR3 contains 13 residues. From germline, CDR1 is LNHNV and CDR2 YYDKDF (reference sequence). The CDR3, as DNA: TGTGCCACCAGCGACTCGCTCAGGTACGAGCAGTACTTC. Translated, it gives CATSDSLRYEQYF.

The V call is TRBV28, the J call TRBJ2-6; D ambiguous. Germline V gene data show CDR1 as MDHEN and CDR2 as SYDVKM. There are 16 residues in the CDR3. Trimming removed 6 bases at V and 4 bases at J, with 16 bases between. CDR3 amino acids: CASSWPGSSGANVLTF. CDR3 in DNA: TGTGCCAGCAGCTGGCCGGGCAGTTCCGGGGCCAACGTCCTGACTTTC.